The text below deals with one T cell receptor (beta chain). The data are from a study of T cells expressing NK-cell markers. Germline CDR1 and CDR2: SNHLY and FYNNEI. CDR3 length equals 17 residues. TCRdb processed the 5' RACE reads again and assigns one entry to each CDR3 protein, with no DNA. This sample's table reports approximately 170,000 distinct CDR3 sequences. The source material was blood T cells: a sorted CD56 or NKG2C T cell subset, CD4+ or CD8+ T cells, or bulk PBMC T cells (not recorded which). The source of this sequence is a man between 18 and 69 years old in good health. V usage is TRBV2 and J usage is TRBJ2-1; TCRdb selects TRBD2, and the lack of DNA leaves this call unchecked. The CDR3 region is CASSELAGGLANNEQFF.